The entry below describes one T cell receptor (beta chain). These data belong to a study of blood T cell repertoires in COVID-19. Study-wide background: There were acute and convalescent COVID-19 samples, and they came from the United States, Italy and Spain. T cells, B-cell-depleted T cells, or PBMCs provided the cDNA or gDNA that served as material.

This CDR3 is built from 14 residues. The V gene's germline CDR1 is ENHRY and CDR2 SYGVKD. Trimming removed 7 bases from V and 3 bases from J; junction bases left unmatched: 5. Study processing details: Estimated nucleated cell counts came from reference gene primer amplification. Libraries were prepared by immunoSEQ multiplex PCR; TCRdb keeps only in-frame clonotypes and omits some of them. V and J calls and clone size come straight from that table; D and trimming were deduced from the DNA. Among about 160,000 clones listed, roughly 80% were seen once. The Seattle patients, enrolled during active infection, were followed longitudinally.

The sample comprised peripheral blood. The TCR comes from a middle-aged woman with COVID-19, enrolled during active disease. This chain links TRBV10-3 with TRBJ1-1, with 10 bases identical to TRBD1. CDR3 sequence: CAITPGTGDTEAFF. CDR3 nucleotides: TGTGCCATCACTCCCGGGACAGGGGACACTGAAGCTTTCTTT.